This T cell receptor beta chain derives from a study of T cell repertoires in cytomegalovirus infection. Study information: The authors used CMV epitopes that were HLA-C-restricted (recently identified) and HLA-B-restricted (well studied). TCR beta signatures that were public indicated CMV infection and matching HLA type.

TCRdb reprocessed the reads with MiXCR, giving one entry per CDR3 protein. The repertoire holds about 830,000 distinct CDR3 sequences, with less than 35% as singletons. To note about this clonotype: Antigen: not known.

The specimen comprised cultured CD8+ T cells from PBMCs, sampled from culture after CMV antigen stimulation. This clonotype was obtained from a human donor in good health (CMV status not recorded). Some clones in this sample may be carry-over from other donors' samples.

CDR3 sequence reads: CASALGGAVYGYTF. The CDR3 bases are TGTGCCAGCGCCTTGGGTGGCGCGGTCTATGGCTACACCTTC. The chain combines TRBV27 with TRBJ1-2; D remains unclear. The CDR3 is 14 residues long. V dropped 8 bases and J dropped 4 bases, with 17 bases sitting between them. Germline values: CDR1 MNHEY, CDR2 SMNVEV (reference sequence).